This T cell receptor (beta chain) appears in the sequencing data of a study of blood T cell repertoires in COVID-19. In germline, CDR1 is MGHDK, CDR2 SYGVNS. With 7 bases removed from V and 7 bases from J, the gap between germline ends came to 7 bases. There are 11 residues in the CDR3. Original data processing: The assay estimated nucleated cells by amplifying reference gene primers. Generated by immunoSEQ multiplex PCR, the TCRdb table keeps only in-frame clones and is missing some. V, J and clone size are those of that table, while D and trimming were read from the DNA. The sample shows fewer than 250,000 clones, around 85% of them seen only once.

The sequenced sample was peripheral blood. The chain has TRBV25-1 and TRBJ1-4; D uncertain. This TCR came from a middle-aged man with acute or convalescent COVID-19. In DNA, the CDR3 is TGTGCCAGCACCCCGTCTGAAAAACTGTTTTTT. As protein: CASTPSEKLFF.